Below are 21 T cell receptor beta chains sequenced from a single sample in a study of blood T cell repertoires in COVID-19. Assay: immunoSEQ multiplex PCR; the TCRdb copy retains only in-frame clones and omits some. This sample has approximately 210,000 clones; 82% occur once, and the top ten carry approximately 12%. The source material was PBMCs or T cells enriched from blood (not recorded which). The receptors here all came from a man between 40 and 49 years old who had recovered from COVID-19.

This clone was observed a few times. V is TRBV2 and J is TRBJ1-5, with a possible D match to TRBD1 (5 bases). The germline gives CDR1 SNHLY, CDR2 FYNNEI. V was pared by 7 bases and J by 0 bases, with 10 bases between. This CDR3 spans 14 amino acids. Here the CDR3 DNA reads TGTGCCAGCACTTGGGGCTATAGCAATCAGCCCCAGCATTTT. Translating it yields CASTWGYSNQPQHF. Filled out from reference TRBV2 and TRBJ1-5, the complete variable domain reads EPEVTQTPSHQVTQMGQEVILRCVPISNHLYFYWYRQILGQKVEFLVSFYNNEISEKSEIFDDQFSVERPDGSNFTLKIRSTKLEDSAMYFCASTWGYSNQPQHFGDGTRLSIL.

This clone has only a few counts. The rearrangement uses TRBV27 and TRBJ2-2; no clear D. Germline loops: CDR1 MNHEY, CDR2 SMNVEV (reference sequence). This CDR3 contains 13 residues. Trimming pared 2 bases from V and 1 base from J, leaving 2 bases between. The CDR3 DNA follows: TGTGCCAGCAGTTTACGGAACACCGGGGAGCTGTTTTTT. Its translation: CASSLRNTGELFF.

The chain recombines TRBV6-2 or TRBV6-3 with TRBJ2-5; weak D call: TRBD1 (6 bases). This CDR3 spans 16 amino acids. Trimming stripped 6 bases from V and 3 bases from J, with 20 bases between. CDR1 MNHEY and CDR2 SVGEGT come from the germline V gene. CDR3 nucleotides: TGTGCCAGCAGCCCCAATGAGAGCAGGGGCGAAGAGACCCAGTACTTC. Protein: CASSPNESRGEETQYF.

V usage is TRBV6-1 and J usage is TRBJ2-3, with TRBD1 matching over 11 bases. V trimming: 2 bases; J trimming: 6 bases; junction bases outside the gene matches: 10. The CDR3 is 17 residues long. Looked up from germline, CDR1 is MNHNS and CDR2 is SASEGT. CDR3 DNA: TGTGCCAGCAGTGAAATGTCGGGACAGGGGGTTCCTGATACGCAGTATTTT. Amino acids: CASSEMSGQGVPDTQYF.

CDR3 coding DNA: TGTGCCAGCAGCTTGTCCTTACTACTGAACACCGGGGAGCTGTTTTTT. Protein sequence: CASSLSLLLNTGELFF. This chain connects TRBV5-4 to TRBJ2-2; D remains unclear. Germline-derived CDR1 and CDR2 are SGHNT and YYREEE (reference sequence). The length of the CDR3 is 16 residues. V was pared by 1 base and J by 1 base, with 11 bases between.

A single count supports this clone. The chain combines TRBV2 with TRBJ1-5, with 7 positions matching TRBD1. Trimming removed 4 bases from V and 13 bases from J; junction bases left unmatched: 4. Germline V gene data show CDR1 as SNHLY and CDR2 as FYNNEI. The CDR3 contains 11 residues. The CDR3 reads CASSAQGIQHF. The CDR3 DNA reads as TGTGCCAGCAGTGCACAGGGGATACAGCATTTT.

This clone was observed a handful of times. Here the CDR3 reads CAISDVGGADEKLFF. DNA of the CDR3: TGTGCCATCAGTGATGTTGGGGGCGCGGATGAAAAACTGTTTTTT. This chain connects TRBV10-3 to TRBJ1-4; D is perhaps TRBD1 (6 bases). CDR3 size: 15 residues. Germline V gives CDR1 ENHRY, CDR2 SYGVKD. V was shortened by 3 bases and J by 6 bases, with 14 bases between the two germline ends.

The chain recombines TRBV19 with TRBJ1-4; D is undetermined. The V end lost 4 bases, the J end lost 8 bases, and 14 bases lay between the germline ends. CDR1 and CDR2 from the germline V gene are LNHDA and SQIVND (reference sequence). The CDR3 sequence is 14 residues long. The CDR3 region is CASSTPYSGEKLFF. CDR3 nucleotide sequence: TGTGCCAGTAGTACCCCATACTCGGGAGAAAAACTGTTTTTT. Filled out from reference TRBV19 and TRBJ1-4, the complete variable domain reads DGGITQSPKYLFRKEGQNVTLSCEQNLNHDAMYWYRQDPGQGLRLIYYSQIVNDFQKGDIAEGYSVSREKKESFPLTVTSAQKNPTAFYLCASSTPYSGEKLFFGSGTQLSVL.

The chain has TRBV6-5 and TRBJ1-2; tentatively, D is TRBD1 (5 bases). The CDR3 is 14 residues long. The germline V gene has CDR1 MNHEY and CDR2 SVGAGI. The ends were cut back, 2 bases at V and 3 bases at J, with 10 bases in the middle. Here the CDR3 reads CASSYGGRDYGYTF. Here the CDR3 DNA reads TGTGCCAGCAGTTACGGTGGCAGGGACTATGGCTACACCTTC.

The DNA for the CDR3 is TGTGCCAGCAGCCAATTTGCGGGGGCGGGAGAGACCCAGTACTTC. It translates to CASSQFAGAGETQYF. V is TRBV3-1 (or the pseudogene TRBV3-2) and J is TRBJ2-5; D is perhaps TRBD2 (7 bases). This CDR3 comprises 15 residues. Germline lookup yields CDR1 LGHDT and CDR2 YNNKEL (reference sequence). Trimming pared 2 bases from V and 4 bases from J, leaving 14 bases between.

CDR3 sequence: CASSPQSGGYNEQFF. The CDR3 bases are TGTGCCAGCTCACCCCAAAGCGGCGGCTACAATGAGCAGTTCTTC. The chain combines TRBV18 with TRBJ2-1, with D possibly being TRBD2 (5 bases). The germline V gene has CDR1 KGHSH and CDR2 LQKENI. Trimming took off 3 bases at V and 3 bases at J, with 12 bases between the two ends. This CDR3 spans 15 amino acids.

This rearrangement joins TRBV7-9 to TRBJ2-7; no reliable D call. The CDR3 totals 13 residues. The V gene's germline CDR1 is SEHNR and CDR2 FQNEAQ (reference sequence). The ends were cut back, 0 bases at V and 5 bases at J, with 8 bases in the middle. This CDR3 is CASSLAPTNEQYF. The DNA of the CDR3 is TGTGCCAGCAGCTTAGCCCCTACCAACGAGCAGTACTTC.

The chain recombines TRBV7-9 with TRBJ2-3; 7 bases line up with TRBD2. Germline CDR1 is SEHNR and CDR2 is FQNEAQ (reference sequence). V shed 1 base, J shed 3 bases, and the junction held 4 bases outside the gene matches. The CDR3 totals 15 residues. The CDR3, as DNA: TGTGCCAGCAGCTTAGGCGGGAGCTTTACAGATACGCAGTATTTT. Protein: CASSLGGSFTDTQYF.

The rearrangement links TRBV27 to TRBJ1-1, with TRBD1 matching over 7 bases. The CDR3 loop spans 12 amino acids. The trim removed 8 bases at V and 3 bases at J, leaving 3 bases unmatched. Germline assignment: CDR1 MNHEY and CDR2 SMNVEV (reference sequence). The CDR3 sequence: CASSGQYTEAFF. The CDR3 DNA sequence: TGTGCCAGCTCGGGACAGTACACTGAAGCTTTCTTT.

The rearrangement joins TRBV5-6 to TRBJ2-2; D remains unclear. This CDR3 has 13 residues. V was trimmed by 2 bases and J by 4 bases, leaving 6 bases between them. Germline V gene lookup returns CDR1 SGHDT and CDR2 YYEEEE. The CDR3 here is CASSFTITGELFF. CDR3 nucleotide sequence: TGTGCCAGCAGCTTCACTATCACCGGGGAGCTGTTTTTT.

This clone was observed a few times. The gene calls are TRBV7-3 and TRBJ2-3, with 7 bases that match TRBD2. After removal of 5 bases from V and 0 bases from J, the junction contained 11 bases not matched to a gene. This CDR3 is built from 17 residues. CDR1 SGHTA and CDR2 FQGTGA come from the germline V gene. The CDR3 DNA sequence: TGTGCCAGCAGCAAGCGGGCCGGGGGGTCTAGCACAGATACGCAGTATTTT. Translating it yields CASSKRAGGSSTDTQYF.

The chain carries TRBV5-5 and TRBJ2-7; D perhaps matches TRBD1 (5 bases). CDR1 and CDR2 from the germline V gene are SGHKS and YYEKEE (reference sequence). This CDR3 has 14 amino acids. Trimming removed 2 bases from V and 3 bases from J, with 12 bases in between. CDR3 nucleotides: TGTGCCAGCAGCTTCGGGCTGACAGACTACGAGCAGTACTTC. This codes for CASSFGLTDYEQYF.

The chain is built from TRBV19 and TRBJ1-5; 8 bases are shared with TRBD1. Germline V gene lookup returns CDR1 LNHDA and CDR2 SQIVND (reference sequence). J was trimmed by 0 bases and V by 5 bases; bases with no gene match: 6. This CDR3 has 16 residues. The DNA for the CDR3 is TGTGCCAGTAGTGACAGGGGTTCGAGTAGCAATCAGCCCCAGCATTTT. This gives the protein CASSDRGSSSNQPQHF.

The V gene is TRBV21-1, the J gene TRBJ1-2; the table's TRBD1 call for D was not verified on the DNA. TRBV21-1 is marked as a pseudogene. The CDR3 has 14 residues. The CDR3 DNA follows: TGTGCCAGCAGCTACCCGGGACAGGGTCTTGGCTACACCTTC. It encodes CASSYPGQGLGYTF.

CDR3 sequence reads: CASSPIGLTSSTDTQYF. Written as DNA, the CDR3 is TGTGCCAGCTCACCAATAGGACTAACTTCTAGCACAGATACGCAGTATTTT. The chain couples TRBV18 to TRBJ2-3, with D possibly TRBD2 on 6 matching bases. The CDR3 totals 17 residues. Germline V gives CDR1 KGHSH, CDR2 LQKENI. Trimming shortened V by 2 bases and J by 0 bases, and 15 bases separated the two germline ends.

This sequence joins TRBV7-8 and TRBJ2-5; 7 bases align to TRBD1. Germline lookup yields CDR1 SGHVS and CDR2 FQNEAQ. V gave up 2 bases and J gave up 1 base; unmatched junction bases: 13. This CDR3 is built from 18 residues. The CDR3 coding sequence is TGTGCCAGCAGCTTAAGGGTGGGACAGTTCCAGACCCAAGAGACCCAGTACTTC. This gives the protein CASSLRVGQFQTQETQYF.